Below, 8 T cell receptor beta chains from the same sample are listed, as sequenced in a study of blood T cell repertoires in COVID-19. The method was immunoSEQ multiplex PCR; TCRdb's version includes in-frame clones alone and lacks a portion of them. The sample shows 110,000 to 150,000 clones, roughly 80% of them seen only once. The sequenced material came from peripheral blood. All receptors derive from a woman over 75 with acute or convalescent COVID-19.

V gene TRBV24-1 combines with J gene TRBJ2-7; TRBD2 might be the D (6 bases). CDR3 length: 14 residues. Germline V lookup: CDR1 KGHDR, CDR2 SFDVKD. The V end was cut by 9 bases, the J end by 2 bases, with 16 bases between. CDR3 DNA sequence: TGTGCCACCCGACTAGGCCAGGGTACCTACGAGCAGTACTTC. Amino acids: CATRLGQGTYEQYF.

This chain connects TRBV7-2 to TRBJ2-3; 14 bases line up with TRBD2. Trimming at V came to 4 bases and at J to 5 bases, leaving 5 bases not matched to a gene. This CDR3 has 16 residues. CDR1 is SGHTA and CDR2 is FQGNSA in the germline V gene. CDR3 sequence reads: CASSSRLAGGQDTQYF. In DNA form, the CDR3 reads TGTGCCAGCAGCTCCCGACTAGCGGGGGGGCAAGATACGCAGTATTTT.

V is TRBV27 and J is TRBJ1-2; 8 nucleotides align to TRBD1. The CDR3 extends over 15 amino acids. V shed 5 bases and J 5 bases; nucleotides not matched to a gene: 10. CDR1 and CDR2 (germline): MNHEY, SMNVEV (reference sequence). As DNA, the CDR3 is TGTGCCAGCAGTCTTAGACAGGGGATCGGGTATGGCTACACCTTC. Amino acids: CASSLRQGIGYGYTF.

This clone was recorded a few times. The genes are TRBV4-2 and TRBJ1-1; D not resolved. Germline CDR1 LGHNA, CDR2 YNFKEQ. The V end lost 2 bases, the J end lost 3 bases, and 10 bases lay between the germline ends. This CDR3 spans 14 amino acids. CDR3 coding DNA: TGTGCCAGCAGCCAAACGGTTTCCTACACTGAAGCTTTCTTT. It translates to CASSQTVSYTEAFF.

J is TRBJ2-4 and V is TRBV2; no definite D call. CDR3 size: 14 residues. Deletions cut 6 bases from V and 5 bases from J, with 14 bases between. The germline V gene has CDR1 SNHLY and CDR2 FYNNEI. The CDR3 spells CASRASPRENIQYF. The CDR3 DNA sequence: TGTGCCAGCAGGGCCTCGCCCCGGGAAAACATTCAGTACTTC.

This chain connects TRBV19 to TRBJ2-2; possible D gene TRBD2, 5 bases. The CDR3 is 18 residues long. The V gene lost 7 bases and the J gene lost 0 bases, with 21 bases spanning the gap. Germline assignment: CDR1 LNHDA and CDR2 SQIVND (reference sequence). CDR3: CASTPGLHLPTNTGELFF. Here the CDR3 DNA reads TGTGCCAGTACCCCGGGATTACACCTACCAACGAACACCGGGGAGCTGTTTTTT.

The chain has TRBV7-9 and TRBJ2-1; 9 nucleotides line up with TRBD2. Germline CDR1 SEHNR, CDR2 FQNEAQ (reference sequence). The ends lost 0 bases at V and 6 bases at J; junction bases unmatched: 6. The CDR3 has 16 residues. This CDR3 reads CASSLASRGGANEQFF. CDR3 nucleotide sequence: TGTGCCAGCAGCTTAGCTAGTCGCGGGGGGGCCAATGAGCAGTTCTTC.

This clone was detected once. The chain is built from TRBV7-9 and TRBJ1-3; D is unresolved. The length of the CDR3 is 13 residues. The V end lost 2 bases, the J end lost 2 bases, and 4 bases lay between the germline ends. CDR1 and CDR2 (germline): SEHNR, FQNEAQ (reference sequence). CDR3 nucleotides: TGTGCCAGCAGCTTATCGGCTGGAAACACCATATATTTT. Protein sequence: CASSLSAGNTIYF.